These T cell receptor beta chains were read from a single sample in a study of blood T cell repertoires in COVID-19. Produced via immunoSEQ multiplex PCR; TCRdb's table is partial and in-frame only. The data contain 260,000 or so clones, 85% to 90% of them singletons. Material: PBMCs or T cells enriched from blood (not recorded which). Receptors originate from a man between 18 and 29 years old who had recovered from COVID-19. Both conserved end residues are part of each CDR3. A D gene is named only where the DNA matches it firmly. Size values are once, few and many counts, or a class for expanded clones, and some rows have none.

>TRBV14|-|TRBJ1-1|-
TGTGCCAGCAGCCAAACCAGGGGGAACACTGAAGCTTTCTTT
CASSQTRGNTEAFF
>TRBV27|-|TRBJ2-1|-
TGTGCCAGCAGTTTAGGGACACCTTCCTACAATGAGCAGTTCTTC
CASSLGTPSYNEQFF
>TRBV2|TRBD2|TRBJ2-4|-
TGTGCCAGCAGCGCCCAATTGCTAGCGGGAGCGGTCGCCAAAAACATTCAGTACTTC
CASSAQLLAGAVAKNIQYF
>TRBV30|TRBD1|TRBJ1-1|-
TGTGCCTGGAGGTCTAGGGGACAGGGAACGGGGGCTGAAGCTTTCTTT
CAWRSRGQGTGAEAFF
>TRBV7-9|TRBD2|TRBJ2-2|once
TGTGCCAGCAGCTTAGCGGGTTGGACTAGACTCACCGGGGAGCTGTTTTTT
CASSLAGWTRLTGELFF
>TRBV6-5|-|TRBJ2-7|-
TGTGCCACCAGAATTGGCAGCTCCTACGAGCAGTACTTC
CATRIGSSYEQYF
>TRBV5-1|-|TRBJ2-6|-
TGCGCCAGCAGCTTCCCTACCAACTCTGGGGCCAACGTCCTGACTTTC
CASSFPTNSGANVLTF
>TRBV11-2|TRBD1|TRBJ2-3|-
TGTGCCAGCAGCTTAGATATCAGGGGGCTGACCAGCACAGATACGCAGTATTTT
CASSLDIRGLTSTDTQYF
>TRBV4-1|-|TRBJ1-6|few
TGCGCCAGCAGCCAAGATAATCGCGCGGGATTTCCCCTCCACTTT
CASSQDNRAGFPLHF
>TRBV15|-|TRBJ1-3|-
TGTGCCACCAGCAGAGATCGGGGGGCATGGGGAAACACCATATATTTT
CATSRDRGAWGNTIYF
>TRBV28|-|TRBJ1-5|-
TGTGCCAGCAGTACTAACCAGCCCCAGCATTTT
CASSTNQPQHF
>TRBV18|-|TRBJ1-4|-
TGTGCCAGCTCACCATCTAAGGAAAAACTGTTTTTT
CASSPSKEKLFF
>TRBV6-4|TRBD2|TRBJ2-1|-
TGTGCCAGCAGTCGGTTAGCGGGAGTGGGTGAGCAGTTCTTC
CASSRLAGVGEQFF
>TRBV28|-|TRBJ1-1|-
TGTGCCAGCAGTCTTGCGGGGGGTAACACTGAAGCTTTCTTT
CASSLAGGNTEAFF
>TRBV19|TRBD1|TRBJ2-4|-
TGTGCCAGTAGTATAGCAGGGACAGGCAAAAACATTCAGTACTTC
CASSIAGTGKNIQYF
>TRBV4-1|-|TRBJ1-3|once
TGCGCCAGCAGCCAAAGGGGTACGGTCTCTGGAAACACCATATATTTT
CASSQRGTVSGNTIYF
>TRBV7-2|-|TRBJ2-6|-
TGTGCCAGCAGCAACCCTACCTCTGGGGCCAACGTCCTGACTTTC
CASSNPTSGANVLTF
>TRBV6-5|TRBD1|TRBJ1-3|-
TGTGCCAGCGCGGGGTGGGACAGGGCTGGAAACACCATATATTTT
CASAGWDRAGNTIYF
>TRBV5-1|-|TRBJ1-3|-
TGCGCCAGCAGCTTACAGGATTCAAACACCATATATTTT
CASSLQDSNTIYF
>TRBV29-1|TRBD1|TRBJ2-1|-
TGCAGCGTTGTCCGGGACAGCTCCTACAATGAGCAGTTCTTC
CSVVRDSSYNEQFF
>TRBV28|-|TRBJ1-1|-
TGTGCCAGCAGTTTACGGGGTACGAACACTGAAGCTTTCTTT
CASSLRGTNTEAFF
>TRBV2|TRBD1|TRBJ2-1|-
TGTGCCAGCAATTCACCTTGGGGACAGGGGATGGGCAATGAGCAGTTCTTC
CASNSPWGQGMGNEQFF